A selection of T cell receptor beta chains follows, all from one sample in a study of shared clonotypes between healthy human individuals. Clones were sequenced by immunoSEQ multiplex PCR, and TCRdb holds only the in-frame ones, with some missing. The data show roughly 1,000,000 clones, with about 84% seen just once and more than 0.55% held by the top ten. Sequenced sample: memory CD4+ T cells from PBMCs. The origin of the receptors is a man younger than 30 in good health. Some clones in this sample may be carry-over from other donors' samples. The CDR3 runs from the conserved cysteine through the conserved F or W. Fields, in order: CDR3 DNA, CDR3 protein, clone size, D gene, V gene, J gene. A D gene is named only where the DNA matches it firmly. Some rows have no size entry. The others give once, few or many, or a class for an expanded clone.

DNA: TGTGCCAGCACCCTTCGGGCAGGGGGCAACTACGAGCAGTACTTC
CDR3: CASTLRAGGNYEQYF
size: NA
D: TRBD1
V: TRBV5-4
J: TRBJ2-7

DNA: TGTGCCAGCAGCTCCACCAGCGGGAGCAATGAGCAGTTCTTC
CDR3: CASSSTSGSNEQFF
size: NA
D: TRBD2
V: TRBV7-3
J: TRBJ2-1

DNA: TGTGCCAGCAGCTTAGGACTAGCGGGACAACAGTTCTTC
CDR3: CASSLGLAGQQFF
size: NA
D: TRBD2
V: TRBV11-3
J: TRBJ2-1

DNA: TGCGCCAGTAGCTCAAAACCGGCGGGAGGCACAGATACGCAGTATTTT
CDR3: CASSSKPAGGTDTQYF
size: NA
D: TRBD2
V: TRBV9
J: TRBJ2-3

DNA: TGCGCCAGCAGCCAAGATAGAAGCAGGGGATGGCAGCCCCAGCATTTT
CDR3: CASSQDRSRGWQPQHF
size: few
D: NA
V: TRBV4-1
J: TRBJ1-5

DNA: TGTGCCAGCAGCCAACGGGGACTACTCACGAGGGTCTACGAGCAGTACTTC
CDR3: CASSQRGLLTRVYEQYF
size: once
D: TRBD2
V: TRBV28
J: TRBJ2-7

DNA: TGCAGCGTTGAAGAGAGCTGGGAGCTGTTTTTT
CDR3: CSVEESWELFF
size: NA
D: NA
V: TRBV29-1
J: TRBJ2-2

DNA: TGCGCCAGTCAAGGGGGTGCCAGTCGGGTGTCGACAGATACGCAGTATTTT
CDR3: CASQGGASRVSTDTQYF
size: NA
D: NA
V: TRBV5-1
J: TRBJ2-3

DNA: TGTGCCAGCAGCGCGAGCGGGAGGGCCTGGGAGCTGTTTTTT
CDR3: CASSASGRAWELFF
size: NA
D: TRBD2
V: TRBV28
J: TRBJ2-2

DNA: TGTGCCAGCAGCGTAGCGGGGGGGGATACGCAGTATTTT
CDR3: CASSVAGGDTQYF
size: few
D: TRBD2
V: TRBV9
J: TRBJ2-3

DNA: TGTGCCAGCAGGGGCACGACGGGCCCTCCCGAGCAGTACTTC
CDR3: CASRGTTGPPEQYF
size: NA
D: NA
V: TRBV2
J: TRBJ2-7

DNA: TGCGCCAGCAGCTTGGGCCAGCCTGGGGCCAACGTCCTGACTTTC
CDR3: CASSLGQPGANVLTF
size: NA
D: NA
V: TRBV5-1
J: TRBJ2-6

DNA: TGTGCCAGCAGTTTATCCCCCCAGGGAATCGGCAATCAGCCCCAGCATTTT
CDR3: CASSLSPQGIGNQPQHF
size: NA
D: NA
V: TRBV28
J: TRBJ1-5

DNA: TGCAGCGTTGTAAACAGGGTGTATGGCTACACCTTC
CDR3: CSVVNRVYGYTF
size: few
D: NA
V: TRBV29-1
J: TRBJ1-2

DNA: TGTGCCACTAGAGCGGGATTTAACACCGGGGAGCTGTTTTTT
CDR3: CATRAGFNTGELFF
size: NA
D: TRBD2
V: TRBV10-3
J: TRBJ2-2

DNA: TGTGCCAGCAGCCAGAAAACAGGGGTAGACTACAATGAGCAGTTCTTC
CDR3: CASSQKTGVDYNEQFF
size: NA
D: TRBD1
V: TRBV7-8
J: TRBJ2-1

DNA: TGTGCCAGTAGTGCAAACAGGGCCGGGGGCAATCAGCCCCAGCATTTT
CDR3: CASSANRAGGNQPQHF
size: NA
D: NA
V: TRBV19
J: TRBJ1-5

DNA: TGTGCCAGCAGCTTAGATACTTACACTGAAGCTTTCTTT
CDR3: CASSLDTYTEAFF
size: NA
D: NA
V: TRBV11-2
J: TRBJ1-1

DNA: TGTGCCAGCAGTTCTATTTCCGGGACTAGGAATGAGCAGTTCTTC
CDR3: CASSSISGTRNEQFF
size: NA
D: TRBD2
V: TRBV6-6
J: TRBJ2-1

DNA: TGTGCCAGCACTACCGGGAGCTTCGAGACCCAGTACTTC
CDR3: CASTTGSFETQYF
size: few
D: NA
V: TRBV2
J: TRBJ2-5

DNA: TGTGCCACCAGCAGAGATCCTTGGTCAGAAACGCAGCCCCAGCATTTT
CDR3: CATSRDPWSETQPQHF
size: NA
D: NA
V: TRBV15
J: TRBJ1-5

DNA: TGTGCCAGCAGCGCCCCATCAGGTAGTCGGGCTGAAGCTTTCTTT
CDR3: CASSAPSGSRAEAFF
size: NA
D: NA
V: TRBV28
J: TRBJ1-1

DNA: TGTGCCAGCAGGGCTTGGGGCGCCGGGACCAGCCTCGGCGAGCAGTACTTC
CDR3: CASRAWGAGTSLGEQYF
size: NA
D: NA
V: TRBV5-6
J: TRBJ2-7

DNA: TGTGCCAGTGGGACAGGGGGCAACGAGCAGTACTTC
CDR3: CASGTGGNEQYF
size: NA
D: TRBD1
V: TRBV28
J: TRBJ2-7

DNA: TGTGCCAGTAGTTCCCTTTCTAGCGGCTACACCGGGGAGCTGTTTTTT
CDR3: CASSSLSSGYTGELFF
size: NA
D: TRBD2
V: TRBV19
J: TRBJ2-2

DNA: TGTGCCAGCAGGGGACAGGTCGGTGGCGAGCAGTACTTC
CDR3: CASRGQVGGEQYF
size: NA
D: TRBD1
V: TRBV28
J: TRBJ2-7

DNA: TGTGCCAGCAGTCTAGCGTGGAGCTCCTACAATGAGCAGTTCTTC
CDR3: CASSLAWSSYNEQFF
size: NA
D: NA
V: TRBV6-6
J: TRBJ2-1

DNA: TGTGCCAGCAGTGAAATGGAGGGATACACAGATACGCAGTATTTT
CDR3: CASSEMEGYTDTQYF
size: NA
D: NA
V: TRBV2
J: TRBJ2-3

DNA: TGTGCCAGCAGTTCCCGCATCCCGGGCAGGGGGCTCGGGCAGCCCCAGCATTTT
CDR3: CASSSRIPGRGLGQPQHF
size: NA
D: TRBD1
V: TRBV27
J: TRBJ1-5

DNA: TGTGCCTGGAGCCCCGCCGGGGAGCTGTTTTTT
CDR3: CAWSPAGELFF
size: NA
D: NA
V: TRBV30
J: TRBJ2-2

DNA: TGTGCCAGTAGTCCGGGGAATAGAAACACCATATATTTT
CDR3: CASSPGNRNTIYF
size: few
D: NA
V: TRBV19
J: TRBJ1-3

DNA: TGTGCCAGCAGCTTCGACAGCTATGGCTACACCTTC
CDR3: CASSFDSYGYTF
size: NA
D: NA
V: TRBV7-8
J: TRBJ1-2

DNA: TGTGCCAGCAGCTTAAGGGCCGGGACTGTGATCTACAATGAGCAGTTCTTC
CDR3: CASSLRAGTVIYNEQFF
size: NA
D: NA
V: TRBV5-6
J: TRBJ2-1

DNA: TGTGCCAGCAGCTTAGAGGGGGCTGGGGCCAACGTCCTGACTTTC
CDR3: CASSLEGAGANVLTF
size: NA
D: NA
V: TRBV7-9
J: TRBJ2-6

DNA: TGTGCCAGCAGCCTGGAGGTAGCCAAAAACATTCAGTACTTC
CDR3: CASSLEVAKNIQYF
size: few
D: NA
V: TRBV28
J: TRBJ2-4

DNA: TGTGCCAGTAGAGGGACAGGAAAAAACATTCAGTACTTC
CDR3: CASRGTGKNIQYF
size: NA
D: TRBD1
V: TRBV19
J: TRBJ2-4

DNA: TGTGCCAGCAGCTTAGCGCGGGCAGGGGATGAAAAACTGTTTTTT
CDR3: CASSLARAGDEKLFF
size: NA
D: NA
V: TRBV7-9
J: TRBJ1-4

DNA: TGTGCCAGCAGTTTAACCTCGGCCTACTATGGCTACACCTTC
CDR3: CASSLTSAYYGYTF
size: NA
D: NA
V: TRBV28
J: TRBJ1-2

DNA: TGTGCCAGCAGTCAGACAGCTTATGGCTACACCTTC
CDR3: CASSQTAYGYTF
size: NA
D: NA
V: TRBV28
J: TRBJ1-2

DNA: TGTGCCAGCAGGCCTAGGGTCCGGCCCCAGCATTTT
CDR3: CASRPRVRPQHF
size: NA
D: NA
V: TRBV28
J: TRBJ1-5

DNA: TGTGCCAGCAGTTTAGGGAGGGGTTGGAATTCACCCCTCCACTTT
CDR3: CASSLGRGWNSPLHF
size: NA
D: NA
V: TRBV28
J: TRBJ1-6

DNA: TGTGCCACCCGAGGACATGGATTGTACAATGAGCAGTTCTTC
CDR3: CATRGHGLYNEQFF
size: NA
D: NA
V: TRBV28
J: TRBJ2-1

DNA: TGTGCCAGCAGCGTAGAAGGGTTTAGCACAGATACGCAGTATTTT
CDR3: CASSVEGFSTDTQYF
size: NA
D: NA
V: TRBV9
J: TRBJ2-3

DNA: TGTGCCAGCAGTGTTGGGGGGCATCGGGAGCAGTACTTC
CDR3: CASSVGGHREQYF
size: NA
D: NA
V: TRBV2
J: TRBJ2-7

DNA: TGTGCCAGCAGCCGCGGACGGGGCAATCAGCCCCAGCATTTT
CDR3: CASSRGRGNQPQHF
size: NA
D: NA
V: TRBV6-5
J: TRBJ1-5

DNA: TGTGCCTGGACTACAGGGAGGTCAGATACGCAGTATTTT
CDR3: CAWTTGRSDTQYF
size: NA
D: NA
V: TRBV30
J: TRBJ2-3

DNA: TGTGCCTGGAGTACAGGGGGGCGCGAGCAGTACTTC
CDR3: CAWSTGGREQYF
size: once
D: TRBD1
V: TRBV30
J: TRBJ2-7

DNA: TGTGCCTGGAGTAGATGGTCACCCCTCCACTTT
CDR3: CAWSRWSPLHF
size: NA
D: NA
V: TRBV30
J: TRBJ1-6

DNA: TGTGCCAGCAGTTACGGGGAGAGCTCCTACAATGAGCAGTTCTTC
CDR3: CASSYGESSYNEQFF
size: NA
D: NA
V: TRBV6-6
J: TRBJ2-1

DNA: TGTGCCAGCAGCGTAGCGAGTTTAGCCTCCTACGAGCAGTACTTC
CDR3: CASSVASLASYEQYF
size: NA
D: NA
V: TRBV9
J: TRBJ2-7

DNA: TGTGCCAGCAGCTCTGGAGGGGACCCAGCAACTAATGAAAAACTGTTTTTT
CDR3: CASSSGGDPATNEKLFF
size: NA
D: NA
V: TRBV28
J: TRBJ1-4

DNA: TGTGCCAGCAGCCTCATAAACTACAATGAGCAGTTCTTC
CDR3: CASSLINYNEQFF
size: NA
D: NA
V: TRBV7-2
J: TRBJ2-1

DNA: TGCGCCAGCAGCTTGGAGGGACTGAACTATGGCTACACCTTC
CDR3: CASSLEGLNYGYTF
size: NA
D: NA
V: TRBV5-1
J: TRBJ1-2

DNA: TGTGCCAGCAGGAACCGGGGCGGCGATGGCTACACCTTC
CDR3: CASRNRGGDGYTF
size: NA
D: NA
V: TRBV6-5
J: TRBJ1-2

DNA: TGTGCCAGCAGCCAGGGCTTGGGCACTGAAGCTTTCTTT
CDR3: CASSQGLGTEAFF
size: NA
D: NA
V: TRBV9
J: TRBJ1-1

DNA: TGCGCCAGCAGCCGGGATGTGGGTGACAGGAGCCCGTTAGGCTACACCTTC
CDR3: CASSRDVGDRSPLGYTF
size: NA
D: NA
V: TRBV5-1
J: TRBJ1-2

DNA: TGTGCCAGCAGCGCATTTACCCCTTGGGGCGAGCAGTACTTC
CDR3: CASSAFTPWGEQYF
size: many
D: NA
V: TRBV9
J: TRBJ2-7